Listed below are T cell receptor beta chains from one sample, sequenced in a study of patients and donors after allogeneic stem cell transplantation. TCRdb passed the RT-PCR reads through MiXCR, listing each CDR3 protein once. This table has roughly 30,000 distinct CDR3 sequences, about 6.8% appearing once. Sequencing used blood, either unsorted or a sorted T cell fraction (not recorded which). These TCRs come from a human donor who was either an allogeneic HSCT recipient or a stem cell or donor lymphocyte infusion donor (not recorded which). It is not recorded whose cells these are; they may come from a transplant donor. CDR3s include the opening cysteine and the closing phenylalanine or tryptophan. The D gene is left open where the match is weak. Size tells how often a clone was seen (once, few, many) or the class of an expanded clone, and some rows leave it out.

D gene	CDR3 length	clone size	J gene	V gene	CDR3 DNA	CDR3 protein
NA	15	NA	TRBJ2-7	TRBV9	TGTGCCAGCAGCGTAGCTCGGCAGGCTGGGGACGAGCAGTACTTC	CASSVARQAGDEQYF
NA	12	NA	TRBJ1-1	TRBV2	TGTGCCAGCAGGTATTCAGGGACTGAAGCTTTCTTT	CASRYSGTEAFF
TRBD2	16	few	TRBJ2-1	TRBV27	TGTGCCAGCAGCCAAACCCAGGGACTAAAAGAGGATGAGCAGTTCTTC	CASSQTQGLKEDEQFF
TRBD1	17	few	TRBJ2-7	TRBV11-3	TGTGCCAGCAGCTTAGAAACTATTGGGACAGGGATCTACGAGCAGTACTTC	CASSLETIGTGIYEQYF
NA	16	many	TRBJ1-3	TRBV11-3	TGTGCCAGCAGCTTGGAGGCCGGAGGGTCTGGAAACACCATATATTTT	CASSLEAGGSGNTIYF
NA	12	many	TRBJ2-1	TRBV10-3	TGTGCCATCAGTGAATATTACAATGAGCAGTTCTTC	CAISEYYNEQFF
NA	16	many	TRBJ1-1	TRBV28	TGTGCCACCAAACCGGGGCGGGGGCAAGGGAACACTGAAGCTTTCTTT	CATKPGRGQGNTEAFF
TRBD2	18	NA	TRBJ2-5	TRBV27	TGTGCCAGCAGTCGCCAGCCCTCACGGACTAGCGGGAGAGAGACCCAGTACTTC	CASSRQPSRTSGRETQYF
NA	15	few	TRBJ2-1	TRBV10-2	TGCGCCAGCAGTGAGACAGCCACTATAAACAATGAGCAGTTCTTC	CASSETATINNEQFF
NA	14	NA	TRBJ2-5	TRBV4-2	TGTGCCAGCAGCCAGTCGGGTAGGGCCAAGACCCAGTACTTC	CASSQSGRAKTQYF
NA	13	many	TRBJ1-5	TRBV12-3/TRBV12-4	TGTGCCAGCAGTTGGGACAACAATCAGCCCCAGCATTTT	CASSWDNNQPQHF
NA	12	many	TRBJ1-2	TRBV7-9	TGTGCCAGCAGCTTAGGAGGGCATGGCTACACCTTC	CASSLGGHGYTF
NA	15	few	TRBJ2-5	TRBV7-9	TGTGCCAGCAGCTTGTCAGGGGCCAAACAAGAGACCCAGTACTTC	CASSLSGAKQETQYF
NA	18	NA	TRBJ2-3	TRBV9	TGTGCCAGCAGCGTATCCTCCGCTGGGCGACGGAGCTCGGATACGCAGTATTTT	CASSVSSAGRRSSDTQYF
NA	14	many	TRBJ1-6	TRBV7-9	TGTGCCAGCAGCTTAGCGGCAGCTAATTCACCCCTCCACTTT	CASSLAAANSPLHF
NA	10	NA	TRBJ2-1	TRBV28	TGTGCCAGCAGTTACAATGAGCAGTTCTTC	CASSYNEQFF
NA	13	few	TRBJ1-1	TRBV7-2	TGTGCCAGCAGCTTAGAACAGTTCACTGAAGCTTTCTTT	CASSLEQFTEAFF
TRBD1	15	many	TRBJ2-3	TRBV24-1	TGTGCCACCTCGCGACGGGACAGGAGCACAGATACGCAGTATTTT	CATSRRDRSTDTQYF
TRBD2	18	NA	TRBJ2-5	TRBV12-3/TRBV12-4	TGTGCCAGCAGTTTAGTTGGTATGCTAGCGGGTGCAAGGGAGACCCAGTACTTC	CASSLVGMLAGARETQYF
TRBD1	15	many	TRBJ1-5	TRBV18	TGTGCCAGCTCAGTCCAGGGGGCTAACAATCAGCCCCAGCATTTT	CASSVQGANNQPQHF
NA	15	many	TRBJ1-1	TRBV4-2	TGTGCCAGCAGCCAAGGGGCAGGGAGGAACACTGAAGCTTTCTTT	CASSQGAGRNTEAFF
NA	14	NA	TRBJ2-3	TRBV5-5	TGTGCCAGCAGCCGGGGACTGTCCACAGATACGCAGTATTTT	CASSRGLSTDTQYF
NA	15	NA	TRBJ2-3	TRBV7-2	TGTGCCAGCAGCTTACACCCCACAGGGATAGATACGCAGTATTTT	CASSLHPTGIDTQYF
TRBD1	17	NA	TRBJ2-7	TRBV18	TGTGCCAGCTCACCACCGGACAGGGGGCGTTGGGGCTACGAGCAGTACTTC	CASSPPDRGRWGYEQYF
TRBD1	14	many	TRBJ2-4	TRBV7-9	TGTGCCAGCAGCTCAGGGACAGGGAACAACATTCAGTACTTC	CASSSGTGNNIQYF
TRBD1	14	NA	TRBJ2-5	TRBV27	TGTGCCAGCAGACGGACAGGGGGCGGGGAGACCCAGTACTTC	CASRRTGGGETQYF
NA	14	many	TRBJ1-2	TRBV6-5	TGTGCCAGCAGTTTGGGAGAAGCCTTTGATGGCTACACCTTC	CASSLGEAFDGYTF
NA	13	many	TRBJ2-6	TRBV27	TGTGCCAGCAGTTCTTCTGGGGCCAACGTCCTGACTTTC	CASSSSGANVLTF
TRBD1	14	many	TRBJ1-6	TRBV7-9	TGTGCCAGCAGCTTAAGACAGGGCCTGTCACCCCTCCACTTT	CASSLRQGLSPLHF
TRBD2	17	NA	TRBJ2-3	TRBV14	TGTGCCAGCAGCCAACGACTGGGGAGGGCGGGCACAGATACGCAGTATTTT	CASSQRLGRAGTDTQYF
TRBD1	14	NA	TRBJ1-4	TRBV5-8	TGTGCCAGCAGCTTGGTGAGGGGGCGTGAAAAACTGTTTTTT	CASSLVRGREKLFF
NA	12	NA	TRBJ2-7	TRBV28	TGTGCCACCACTGGTAGCAGATACGAGCAGTACTTC	CATTGSRYEQYF
TRBD2	16	many	TRBJ2-5	TRBV24-1	TGTGCCACCAGTGATCCTGGGACTAGCGGGATAGAGACCCAGTACTTC	CATSDPGTSGIETQYF
TRBD2	14	many	TRBJ2-1	TRBV5-1	TGCGCCAGCAGTTTAGCGGGAGTGTTTTTTGAGCAGTTCTTC	CASSLAGVFFEQFF
NA	16	many	TRBJ2-5	TRBV28	TGTGCCAGCAGTTTCCCTTTTGGCGGGGCACAAGAGACCCAGTACTTC	CASSFPFGGAQETQYF
NA	11	few	TRBJ2-1	TRBV30	TGTGCCTGGAGTGCCCCCAATGAGCAGTTCTTC	CAWSAPNEQFF
NA	17	few	TRBJ2-1	TRBV29-1	TGCAGCGTCACTTCGTTTATGGCTGGGGGCTCCTACAATGAGCAGTTCTTC	CSVTSFMAGGSYNEQFF
TRBD1	15	many	TRBJ1-1	TRBV13	TGTGCCAGCAGCGCCAACAGGGGGCTGGACACTGAAGCTTTCTTT	CASSANRGLDTEAFF
NA	13	many	TRBJ1-2	TRBV18	TGTGCCAGCTCACCACGAGGGGACGGTGGCTACACCTTC	CASSPRGDGGYTF
TRBD1	14	many	TRBJ1-1	TRBV18	TGTGCCAGCTCACCGGACAGGGGGCTCACTGAAGCTTTCTTT	CASSPDRGLTEAFF
TRBD1	17	NA	TRBJ2-6	TRBV15	TGTGCCACCAGCCCCGGGACAGGAGCTGCTGGGGCCAACGTCCTGACTTTC	CATSPGTGAAGANVLTF
TRBD1	15	many	TRBJ2-3	TRBV12-3/TRBV12-4	TGTGCCAGCAGTACACCGGGACAGGGGAAAGATACGCAGTATTTT	CASSTPGQGKDTQYF